What follows describes a single T cell receptor beta chain. The antigen is unknown. Isolated RNA was reverse transcribed in full, so expressed TCRB transcripts were sequenced. The method was immunoSEQ multiplex PCR; TCRdb's version includes in-frame clones alone and lacks a portion of them. The sample holds around 650,000 clones, around 12% seen once. Sampling consisted of one heparinised blood draw per donor, averaging about 116 mL. The purity of all sorted populations exceeded 98%. The sample is drawn from a study of beta chain features in type 1 diabetes. CDR3 length: 15 amino acids. V dropped 1 base and J dropped 4; count of bases not matched to a gene: 1. Germline lookup yields CDR1 SGHVS and CDR2 FNYEAQ. General observations from the study: All four CD4+ subsets of Type 1 diabetes patients contained TCRB CDR3s that were moderately but significantly shorter. Researchers reported that naive, central memory and Treg TCRB repertoires appeared more similar in patients than in healthy donors.

V and J are TRBV7-6 and TRBJ1-6, with 7 bases matching TRBD1. The sample comprised naive CD4+ T cells from blood. This clonotype was obtained from a man aged 30-40 years with type 1 diabetes. The CDR3 sequence: CASSLEGQYNSPLHF. In nucleotides, the CDR3 is TGTGCCAGCAGCTTAGAGGGACAGTATAATTCACCCCTCCACTTT.